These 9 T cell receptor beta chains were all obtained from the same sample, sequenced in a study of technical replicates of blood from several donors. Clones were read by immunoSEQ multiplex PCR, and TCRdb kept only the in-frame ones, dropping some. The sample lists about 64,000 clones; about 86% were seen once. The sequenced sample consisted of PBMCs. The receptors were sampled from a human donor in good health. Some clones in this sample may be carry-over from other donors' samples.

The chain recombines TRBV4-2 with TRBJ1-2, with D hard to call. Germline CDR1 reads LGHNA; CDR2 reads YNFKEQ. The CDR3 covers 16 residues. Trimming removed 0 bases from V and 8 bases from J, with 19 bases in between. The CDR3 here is CASSQERLRVVEGYTF. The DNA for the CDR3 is TGTGCCAGCAGCCAAGAGAGGTTGCGGGTGGTGGAAGGCTACACCTTC.

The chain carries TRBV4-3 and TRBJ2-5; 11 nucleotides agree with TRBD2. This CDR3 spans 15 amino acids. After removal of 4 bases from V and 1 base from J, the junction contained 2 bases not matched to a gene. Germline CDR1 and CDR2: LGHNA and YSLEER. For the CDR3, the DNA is TGCGCCAGCAGCCCCGGGACTAGCGGCCAAGAGACCCAGTACTTC. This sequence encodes CASSPGTSGQETQYF.

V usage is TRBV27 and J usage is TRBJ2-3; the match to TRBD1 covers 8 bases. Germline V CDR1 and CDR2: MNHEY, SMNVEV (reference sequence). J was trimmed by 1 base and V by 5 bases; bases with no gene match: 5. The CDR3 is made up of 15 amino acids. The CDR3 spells CASSRGQGRTDTQYF. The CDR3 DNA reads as TGTGCCAGCAGTCGCGGACAGGGTCGCACAGATACGCAGTATTTT.

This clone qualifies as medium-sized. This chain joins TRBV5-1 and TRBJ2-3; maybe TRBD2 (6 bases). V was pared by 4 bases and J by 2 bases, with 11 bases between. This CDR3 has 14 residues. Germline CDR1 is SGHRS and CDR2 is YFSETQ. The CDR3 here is CASSPEGSTDTQYF. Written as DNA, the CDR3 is TGCGCCAGCAGCCCGGAGGGCTCCACAGATACGCAGTATTTT. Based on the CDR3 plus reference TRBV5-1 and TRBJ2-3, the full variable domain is KAGVTQTPRYLIKTRGQQVTLSCSPISGHRSVSWYQQTPGQGLQFLFEYFSETQRNKGNFPGRFSGRQFSNSRSEMNVSTLELGDSALYLCASSPEGSTDTQYFGPGTRLTVL.

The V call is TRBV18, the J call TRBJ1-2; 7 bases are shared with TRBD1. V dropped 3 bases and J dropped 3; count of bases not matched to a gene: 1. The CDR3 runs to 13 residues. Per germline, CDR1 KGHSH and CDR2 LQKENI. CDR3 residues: CASSPGTDYGYTF. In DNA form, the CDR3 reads TGTGCCAGCTCACCCGGGACAGACTATGGCTACACCTTC.

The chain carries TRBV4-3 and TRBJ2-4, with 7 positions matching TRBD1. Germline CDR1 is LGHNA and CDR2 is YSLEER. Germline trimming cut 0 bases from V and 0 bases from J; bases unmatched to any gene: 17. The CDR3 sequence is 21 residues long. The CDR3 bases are TGCGCCAGCAGCCAAGATGGGGACAGCCAAAATCTAATACTAGCCAAAAACATTCAGTACTTC. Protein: CASSQDGDSQNLILAKNIQYF.

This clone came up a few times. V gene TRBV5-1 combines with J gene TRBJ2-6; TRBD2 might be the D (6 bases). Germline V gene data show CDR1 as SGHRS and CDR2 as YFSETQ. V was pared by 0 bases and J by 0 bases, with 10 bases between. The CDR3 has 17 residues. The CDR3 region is CASSLVTRDSGANVLTF. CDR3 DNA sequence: TGCGCCAGCAGCTTGGTCACGCGGGACTCTGGGGCCAACGTCCTGACTTTC.

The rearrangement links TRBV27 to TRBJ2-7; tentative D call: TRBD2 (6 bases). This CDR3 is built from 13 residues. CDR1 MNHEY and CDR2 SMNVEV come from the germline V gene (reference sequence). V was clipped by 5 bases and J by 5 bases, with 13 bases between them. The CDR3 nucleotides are TGTGCCAGCAGTGTCGGGAGTTTAAACGAGCAGTACTTC. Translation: CASSVGSLNEQYF.

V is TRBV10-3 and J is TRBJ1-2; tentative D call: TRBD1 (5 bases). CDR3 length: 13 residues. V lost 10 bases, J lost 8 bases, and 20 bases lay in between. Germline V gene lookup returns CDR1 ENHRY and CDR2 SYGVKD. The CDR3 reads CATQGNSDAGYTF. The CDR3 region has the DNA TGTGCCACCCAGGGAAATTCTGATGCGGGCTACACCTTC.